This T cell receptor (beta chain) was captured in a study of identical twins. Whole-study results and caveats: With beta out-of-frame sequences, excess sharing by twins was weaker.

About this clonotype: Its antigen is unknown.

A template switching step contributed a universal primer site, while unique molecular identifiers were present in the cDNA. TCRdb passed the 5' RACE reads through MiXCR, listing each CDR3 protein once. The sample lists 400,000 to 500,000 distinct CDR3 sequences; roughly an eighth were seen once. Everyone who donated was a healthy Caucasian. This same sample was also part of a study on yellow fever vaccine responses in identical twins.

The TCR was taken from a woman in her late teens or twenties in good health. The sequencing sample was made of CD4+ T cells sorted from blood.

The CDR3 sequence is CASSEETGYSNQPQHF. The CDR3, as DNA: TGTGCCAGCAGTGAGGAGACGGGGTATAGCAATCAGCCCCAGCATTTT. This sequence joins TRBV2 and TRBJ1-5; D is uncertain. In germline, CDR1 is SNHLY, CDR2 FYNNEI. V was trimmed by 3 bases and J by 0 bases, leaving 12 bases between them. The length of the CDR3 is 16 residues.